The 30 T cell receptor beta chains reported below all come from one sample, sequenced in a study of blood T cell repertoires in COVID-19. Using immunoSEQ multiplex PCR, the repertoire was profiled, and TCRdb retains in-frame clones only, with some absent. Here the sample spans roughly 120,000 clones, roughly four fifths being singletons. Specimen: peripheral blood. The source of these receptors is a man older than 75 with COVID-19, enrolled during active disease.

This clone was seen a handful of times. The chain couples TRBV27 to TRBJ1-2; 12 nucleotides match TRBD1. The CDR3 has 16 amino acids. V dropped 6 bases and J dropped 8; count of bases not matched to a gene: 13. CDR1 is MNHEY and CDR2 is SMNVEV in the germline V gene (reference sequence). Written as DNA, the CDR3 is TGTGCCAGCAGCCGAAAACCCCCGGGACAGGGGGCGGGCTACACCTTC. This gives the protein CASSRKPPGQGAGYTF.

The rearrangement links TRBV28 to TRBJ1-5; tentatively, D is TRBD1 (6 bases). V lost 2 bases to trimming and J lost 0 bases, with 20 bases between them. The length of the CDR3 is 19 residues. Germline lookup yields CDR1 MDHEN and CDR2 SYDVKM. The CDR3 sequence is CASSLPLRWTARSNQPQHF. In DNA form, the CDR3 reads TGTGCCAGCAGTTTACCACTAAGGTGGACAGCTCGTAGCAATCAGCCCCAGCATTTT.

The V and J genes are TRBV18 and TRBJ1-4; 8 positions match TRBD1. This CDR3 region has 15 residues. After removal of 3 bases from V and 7 bases from J, the junction contained 7 bases not matched to a gene. The germline V gene has CDR1 KGHSH and CDR2 LQKENI. DNA for the CDR3: TGTGCCAGCTCACCTTCCGAACAGGGGGGTGAAAAACTGTTTTTT. Residues: CASSPSEQGGEKLFF.

This sequence joins TRBV28 and TRBJ2-1, with 12 bases identical to TRBD2. The CDR3 is 15 amino acids. V lost 6 bases and J lost 5; bases outside the gene matches: 5. Germline CDR1 MDHEN, CDR2 SYDVKM. The chain's CDR3 is CASSPSGRGDNEQFF. As DNA, the CDR3 is TGTGCCAGCAGCCCTAGCGGGAGGGGGGACAATGAGCAGTTCTTC.

This clone has a single count. This CDR3 reads CASSDTGLGQPQHF. The CDR3 nucleotides read TGTGCCAGTAGTGACACAGGGTTGGGTCAGCCCCAGCATTTT. The chain joins TRBV19 to TRBJ1-5; tentatively, D is TRBD1 (6 bases). CDR1 is LNHDA, CDR2 SQIVND, per germline (reference sequence). V dropped 5 bases and J dropped 6 bases, with 14 bases sitting between them. The length of the CDR3 is 14 residues.

The chain recombines TRBV10-1 with TRBJ2-1, with 10 bases lining up with TRBD2. Trimming at V came to 3 bases and at J to 7 bases, leaving 6 bases not matched to a gene. The CDR3 spans 15 residues. Looked up from germline, CDR1 is WNHNN and CDR2 is SYGVQD (reference sequence). CDR3 DNA sequence: TGCGCCAGCAGTGAAGGAGCGGGAGGGTGGAATGAGCAGTTCTTC. Protein: CASSEGAGGWNEQFF.

The chain has TRBV29-1 and TRBJ2-1, with TRBD2 matching over 12 bases. Trimming removed 1 base from V and 6 bases from J; junction bases left unmatched: 4. This CDR3 region has 15 residues. Germline loops: CDR1 SQVTM, CDR2 ANQGSEA. This CDR3 reads CSVEGTSGTGNEQFF. The CDR3, as DNA: TGCAGCGTTGAAGGGACTAGCGGGACCGGCAATGAGCAGTTCTTC.

The rearrangement links TRBV5-3 to TRBJ2-7; 11 nucleotides match TRBD2. TRBV5-3 is reported as an ORF; its role is uncertain. The CDR3 is 18 residues long. J gave up 6 bases and V 2 bases, and 16 bases lay outside the gene matches. In nucleotides, the CDR3 is TGTGCCAGAAGCTTACAGGGGGCAAAACTAGCGGGAGAATCCGAGCAGTACTTC. Amino acids: CARSLQGAKLAGESEQYF.

V gene TRBV5-1 combines with J gene TRBJ2-5, with a weak D call TRBD2 (6 bases). This CDR3 region has 13 residues. V gave up 4 bases and J gave up 4 bases, with 11 bases separating them. The germline gives CDR1 SGHRS, CDR2 YFSETQ. DNA for the CDR3: TGCGCCAGCAGCGTGGAGGGGTTAGAGACCCAGTACTTC. It encodes CASSVEGLETQYF.

V and J are TRBV6-5 and TRBJ2-7; a possible D gene is TRBD1 (5 bases). Trimming removed 11 bases at V and 2 bases at J, with 16 bases between. This CDR3 comprises 13 residues. Per the germline V gene, CDR1 is MNHEY and CDR2 is SVGAGI. The CDR3 protein is CAARTRATYEQYF. The CDR3, as DNA: TGTGCCGCTCGGACAAGAGCAACCTACGAGCAGTACTTC.

The chain couples TRBV7-9 to TRBJ2-4; 10 bases are a match to TRBD1. The CDR3 loop spans 17 amino acids. CDR1 is SEHNR and CDR2 is FQNEAQ in the germline V gene (reference sequence). V dropped 5 bases and J dropped 0; count of bases not matched to a gene: 7. The CDR3 coding sequence is TGTGCCAGCAGCCAACCCGGGACAGGGGTAGCCAAAAACATTCAGTACTTC. Its protein product is CASSQPGTGVAKNIQYF. The variable domain in full, with the rest retrieved from reference TRBV7-9 and TRBJ2-4, is DTGVSQNPRHKITKRGQNVTFRCDPISEHNRLYWYRQTLGQGPEFLTYFQNEAQLEKSRLLSDRFSAERPKGSFSTLEIQRTEQGDSAMYLCASSQPGTGVAKNIQYFGAGTRLSVL.

Written as DNA, the CDR3 is TGTGCCAGCAGCGTAGACCTAGGTTCAGATACGCAGTATTTT. Translated: CASSVDLGSDTQYF. The chain recombines TRBV9 with TRBJ2-3; D uncertain. The CDR3 extends over 14 amino acids. Looked up from germline, CDR1 is SGDLS and CDR2 is YYNGEE. With 0 bases removed from V and 4 bases from J, the gap between germline ends came to 9 bases.

The chain recombines TRBV28 with TRBJ1-1; D unclear. There are 13 residues in the CDR3. Germline V gene sequence: CDR1 MDHEN, CDR2 SYDVKM. V lost 3 bases, J lost 1 base, and 6 bases lay in between. CDR3: CASSLGKNTEAFF. In DNA form, the CDR3 reads TGTGCCAGCAGTTTGGGCAAGAACACTGAAGCTTTCTTT.

The chain links TRBV6-1 to TRBJ2-3, with 7 bases aligning to TRBD2. The CDR3 covers 15 residues. Germline assignment: CDR1 MNHNS and CDR2 SASEGT. V trimming: 1 base; J trimming: 7 bases; junction bases outside the gene matches: 8. CDR3 sequence: CASSEDGLVANTQYF. The DNA for the CDR3 is TGTGCCAGCAGTGAAGATGGACTAGTAGCGAATACGCAGTATTTT.

This chain connects TRBV9 to TRBJ1-2; TRBD1 aligns across 10 bases. The CDR3 runs 16 residues. In germline, CDR1 is SGDLS, CDR2 YYNGEE. After removal of 0 bases from V and 4 bases from J, the junction contained 6 bases not matched to a gene. This chain's CDR3 is CASSVATGTGAYGYTF. The CDR3 bases are TGTGCCAGCAGCGTAGCTACGGGGACAGGGGCCTATGGCTACACCTTC. Full variable domain (outside the CDR3, taken from reference TRBV9 and TRBJ1-2): DSGVTQTPKHLITATGQRVTLRCSPRSGDLSVYWYQQSLDQGLQFLIQYYNGEERAKGNILERFSAQQFPDLHSELNLSSLELGDSALYFCASSVATGTGAYGYTFGSGTRLTVV.

The V and J genes are TRBV7-9 and TRBJ2-2; the D gene is possibly TRBD1 (6 bases). Germline V gene data show CDR1 as SEHNR and CDR2 as FQNEAQ (reference sequence). The ends were cut back, 5 bases at V and 6 bases at J, with 13 bases in the middle. This CDR3 contains 14 residues. CDR3 amino acids: CASSSYRDPGELFF. The CDR3 DNA is TGTGCCAGCAGCAGTTACAGGGACCCCGGGGAGCTGTTTTTT.

The rearrangement uses TRBV4-1 and TRBJ2-1; 12 bases match TRBD2. CDR3 size: 16 residues. With 4 bases clipped from V and 4 bases from J, the junction kept 5 bases outside the gene matches. The germline gives CDR1 MGHRA, CDR2 YSYEKL. CDR3 loop: CASSLRGTSGYNEQFF. Written as DNA, the CDR3 is TGCGCCAGCAGCCTACGCGGGACTAGCGGGTACAATGAGCAGTTCTTC.

The chain joins TRBV9 to TRBJ2-7, with TRBD2 identical over 8 bases. V lost 0 bases to trimming and J lost 7 bases; unmatched junction nucleotides: 12. The CDR3 is made up of 16 amino acids. From germline, CDR1 is SGDLS and CDR2 YYNGEE. This chain's CDR3 is CASSVGPAGAPWEQYF. The CDR3 DNA reads TGTGCCAGCAGCGTAGGCCCAGCGGGAGCCCCATGGGAGCAGTACTTC.

This sequence joins TRBV5-6 and TRBJ1-4, with D possibly TRBD1 on 6 matching bases. Germline CDR1 reads SGHDT; CDR2 reads YYEEEE. The CDR3 loop spans 14 amino acids. Trimming took off 2 bases at V and 8 bases at J, with 13 bases between the two ends. CDR3 DNA sequence: TGTGCCAGCAGCTTCAGGGGCGCGGGCGAAAAACTGTTTTTT. The encoded protein is CASSFRGAGEKLFF.

The V and J genes are TRBV6-1 and TRBJ1-2, with 11 positions matching TRBD1. The CDR3 is 17 amino acids. The J segment lost 4 bases and the V segment lost 1 base, leaving 8 bases of the junction unmatched. The V gene's germline CDR1 is MNHNS and CDR2 SASEGT. In DNA, the CDR3 is TGTGCCAGCAGTGAAGGCGCGGTCGGGACAGGGGGCTATGGCTACACCTTC. It encodes CASSEGAVGTGGYGYTF.

V is TRBV29-1 and J is TRBJ2-5; the D gene is possibly TRBD2 (5 bases). Germline loops: CDR1 SQVTM, CDR2 ANQGSEA. Trimming took off 7 bases at V and 1 base at J, with 13 bases between the two ends. The CDR3 sequence is 13 residues long. The CDR3 nucleotides are TGCAGCGCCGATCGGGGAAGCCAAGAGACCCAGTACTTC. Its translation: CSADRGSQETQYF.

Only one count was recorded for this clone. V gene TRBV4-1 combines with J gene TRBJ2-1; D might be TRBD2 (6 bases). Trimming pared 4 bases from V and 7 bases from J, leaving 32 bases between. CDR1 and CDR2 (germline): MGHRA, YSYEKL. The CDR3 is made up of 20 amino acids. CDR3 bases: TGCGCCAGCAGCCCAGGGCGAGGGGACGGGAGAGGTGTAAGTCGGAATGAGCAGTTCTTC. This codes for CASSPGRGDGRGVSRNEQFF.

The chain combines TRBV19 with TRBJ2-1, with 10 bases lining up with TRBD2. CDR3 length: 15 amino acids. The ends lost 5 bases at V and 7 bases at J; junction bases unmatched: 8. Looked up from germline, CDR1 is LNHDA and CDR2 is SQIVND (reference sequence). The CDR3 reads CASSYTASGSNEQFF. The CDR3 DNA follows: TGTGCCAGTAGTTATACGGCTAGCGGGAGTAATGAGCAGTTCTTC.

The CDR3 spells CASSVDPPGASNSPLHF. DNA for the CDR3: TGTGCCAGCAGCGTAGATCCCCCAGGGGCATCTAATTCACCCCTCCACTTT. V gene TRBV9 combines with J gene TRBJ1-6; perhaps TRBD1 as D (6 bases). This CDR3 is 17 amino acids long. Trimming left V 0 bases short and J 6 bases short, with 16 bases between. Germline V lookup: CDR1 SGDLS, CDR2 YYNGEE.

J is TRBJ2-5 and V is TRBV28; the match to TRBD2 covers 8 bases. Germline V gene data show CDR1 as MDHEN and CDR2 as SYDVKM. The length of the CDR3 is 15 residues. The V gene end was trimmed by 6 bases and the J gene end by 2 bases; junction bases not matched to a gene: 8. CDR3 sequence (DNA): TGTGCCAGCAGCCCGTACAGCGGGGGACAAGAGACCCAGTACTTC. Its translation: CASSPYSGGQETQYF. The whole variable domain, remainder taken from reference TRBV28 and TRBJ2-5, is DVKVTQSSRYLVKRTGEKVFLECVQDMDHENMFWYRQDPGLGLRLIYFSYDVKMKEKGDIPEGYSVSREKKERFSLILESASTNQTSMYLCASSPYSGGQETQYFGPGTRLLVL.

The chain recombines TRBV7-8 with TRBJ2-7; 9 nucleotides line up with TRBD2. The V segment lost 1 base and the J segment 7 bases; nucleotides outside the gene matches: 8. This CDR3 is built from 15 residues. From germline, CDR1 is SGHVS and CDR2 FQNEAQ. The CDR3 loop reads CASSLVGSGRFEQYF. As DNA, the CDR3 is TGTGCCAGCAGCTTAGTGGGTAGCGGGAGATTTGAGCAGTACTTC. The full variable domain, rest sourced from reference TRBV7-8 and TRBJ2-7, is GAGVSQSPRYKVAKRGQDVALRCDPISGHVSLFWYQQALGQGPEFLTYFQNEAQLDKSGLPSDRFFAERPEGSVSTLKIQRTQQEDSAVYLCASSLVGSGRFEQYFGPGTRLTVT.

This clone has a count of ten or more. This chain joins TRBV6-5 and TRBJ1-1, with 8 bases lining up with TRBD1. The CDR3 sequence is 14 residues long. V lost 6 bases to trimming and J lost 8 bases; unmatched junction nucleotides: 11. From germline, CDR1 is MNHEY and CDR2 SVGAGI. The CDR3 here is CASRAGTGSREAFF. The CDR3 DNA reads as TGTGCCAGCAGAGCCGGGACAGGCTCCCGGGAAGCTTTCTTT.

J is TRBJ1-1 and V is TRBV4-1; D is unclear. The germline V gene has CDR1 MGHRA and CDR2 YSYEKL. Trimming stripped 0 bases from V and 11 bases from J, with 13 bases between. This CDR3 spans 13 amino acids. The CDR3 DNA sequence: TGCGCCAGCAGCCAAGATTTGAACACAATGGCTTTCTTT. As protein: CASSQDLNTMAFF.

This chain joins TRBV5-1 and TRBJ2-3; 10 bases fit TRBD2. The germline V gene encodes CDR1 SGHRS and CDR2 YFSETQ. V trimming: 4 bases; J trimming: 5 bases; junction bases outside the gene matches: 10. The CDR3 sequence is 16 residues long. The CDR3 loop reads CASSITSGNGIDTQYF. CDR3 bases: TGCGCCAGCAGCATTACTAGCGGGAATGGGATAGATACGCAGTATTTT. The variable domain in full, with the rest retrieved from reference TRBV5-1 and TRBJ2-3, is KAGVTQTPRYLIKTRGQQVTLSCSPISGHRSVSWYQQTPGQGLQFLFEYFSETQRNKGNFPGRFSGRQFSNSRSEMNVSTLELGDSALYLCASSITSGNGIDTQYFGPGTRLTVL.

This clone was counted only a few times. The chain employs TRBV12-3 or TRBV12-4 and TRBJ1-2; D ambiguous. The CDR3 loop spans 12 amino acids. The ends were cut back, 6 bases at V and 8 bases at J, with 13 bases in the middle. The CDR3 DNA is TGTGCCAGCAGCCCCGCGAAGAGCGGCTACACCTTC. Translating gives CASSPAKSGYTF.